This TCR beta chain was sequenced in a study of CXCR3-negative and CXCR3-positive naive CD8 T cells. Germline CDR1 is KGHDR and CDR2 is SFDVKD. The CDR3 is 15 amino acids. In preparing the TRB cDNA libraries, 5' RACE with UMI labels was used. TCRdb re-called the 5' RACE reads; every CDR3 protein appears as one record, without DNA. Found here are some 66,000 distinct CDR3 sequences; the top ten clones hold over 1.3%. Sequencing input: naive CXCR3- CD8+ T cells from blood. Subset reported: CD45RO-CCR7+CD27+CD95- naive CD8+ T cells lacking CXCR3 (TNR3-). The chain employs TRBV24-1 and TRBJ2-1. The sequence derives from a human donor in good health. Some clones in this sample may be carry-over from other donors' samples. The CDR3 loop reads CATAQTGGSYNEQFF.